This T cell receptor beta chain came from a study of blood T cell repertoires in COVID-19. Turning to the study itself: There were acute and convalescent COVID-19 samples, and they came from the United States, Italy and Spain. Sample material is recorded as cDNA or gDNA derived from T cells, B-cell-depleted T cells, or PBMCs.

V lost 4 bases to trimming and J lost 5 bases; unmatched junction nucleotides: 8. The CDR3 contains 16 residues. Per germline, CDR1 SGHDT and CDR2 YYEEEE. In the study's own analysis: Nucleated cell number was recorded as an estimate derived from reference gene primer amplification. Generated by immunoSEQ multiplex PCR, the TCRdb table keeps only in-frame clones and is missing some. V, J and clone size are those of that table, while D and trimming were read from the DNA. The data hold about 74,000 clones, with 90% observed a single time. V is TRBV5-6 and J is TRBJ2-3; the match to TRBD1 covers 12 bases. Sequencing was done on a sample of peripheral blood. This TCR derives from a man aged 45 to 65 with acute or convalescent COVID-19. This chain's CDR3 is CASSPPGQGAGDTQYF. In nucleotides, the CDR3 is TGTGCCAGCAGCCCCCCGGGACAGGGGGCAGGAGATACGCAGTATTTT.